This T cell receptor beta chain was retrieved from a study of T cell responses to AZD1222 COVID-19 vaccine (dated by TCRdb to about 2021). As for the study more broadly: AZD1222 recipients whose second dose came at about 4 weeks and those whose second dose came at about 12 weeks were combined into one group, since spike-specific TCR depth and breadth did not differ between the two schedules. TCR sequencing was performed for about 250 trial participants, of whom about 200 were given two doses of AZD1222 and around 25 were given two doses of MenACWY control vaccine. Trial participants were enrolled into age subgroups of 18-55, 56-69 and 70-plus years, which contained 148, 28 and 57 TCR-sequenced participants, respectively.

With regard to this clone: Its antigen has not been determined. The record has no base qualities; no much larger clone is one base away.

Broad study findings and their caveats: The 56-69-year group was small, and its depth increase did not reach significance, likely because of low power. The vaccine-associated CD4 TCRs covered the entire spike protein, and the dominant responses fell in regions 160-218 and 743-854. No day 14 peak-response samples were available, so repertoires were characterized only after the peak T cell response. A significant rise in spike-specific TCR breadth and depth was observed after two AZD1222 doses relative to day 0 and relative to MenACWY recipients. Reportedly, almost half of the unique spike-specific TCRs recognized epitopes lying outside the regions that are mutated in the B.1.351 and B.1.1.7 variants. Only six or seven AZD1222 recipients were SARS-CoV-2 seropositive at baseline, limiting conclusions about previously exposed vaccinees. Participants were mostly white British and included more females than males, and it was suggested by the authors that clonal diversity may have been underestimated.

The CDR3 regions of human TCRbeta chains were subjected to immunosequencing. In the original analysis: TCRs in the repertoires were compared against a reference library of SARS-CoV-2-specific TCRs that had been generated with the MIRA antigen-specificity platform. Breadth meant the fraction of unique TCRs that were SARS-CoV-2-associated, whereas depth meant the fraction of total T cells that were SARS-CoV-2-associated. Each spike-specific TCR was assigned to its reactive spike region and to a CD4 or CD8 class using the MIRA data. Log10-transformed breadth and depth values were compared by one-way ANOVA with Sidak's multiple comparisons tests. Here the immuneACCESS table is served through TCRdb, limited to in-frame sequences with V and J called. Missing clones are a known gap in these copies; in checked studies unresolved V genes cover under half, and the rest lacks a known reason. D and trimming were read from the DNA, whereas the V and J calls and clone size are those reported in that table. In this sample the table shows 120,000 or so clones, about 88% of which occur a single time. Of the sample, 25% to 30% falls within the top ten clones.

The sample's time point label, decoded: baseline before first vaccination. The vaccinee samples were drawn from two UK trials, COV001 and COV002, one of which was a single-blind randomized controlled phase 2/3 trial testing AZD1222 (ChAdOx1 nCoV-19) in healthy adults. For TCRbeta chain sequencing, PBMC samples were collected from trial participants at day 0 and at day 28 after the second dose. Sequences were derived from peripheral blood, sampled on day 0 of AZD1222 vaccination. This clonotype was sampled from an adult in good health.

The CDR3 is CASSYSVGTMRNTIYF. The nucleotides read TGTGCCAGCAGTTACTCGGTGGGGACTATGCGGAACACCATATATTTT. Here the chain combines TRBV6-5 and TRBJ1-3; the best D guess is TRBD1, with 5 bases matching. V is cut by 0 bases and J by 7 bases, and the space between the germline ends is 16 bases. CDR1 and CDR2 were assigned from the germline V gene as MNHEY and SVGAGI. From its cysteine to its phenylalanine, the CDR3 spans 16 amino acids. Of the read, only the CDR3 DNA is kept; its 48 bases are in frame from base 1.